The 27 T cell receptor beta chains below were found in one sample sequenced in a study of cytomegalovirus exposure and HLA in healthy donors. Primers: 60 Vbeta forward and 13 Jbeta reverse. Clones were sequenced by immunoSEQ multiplex PCR, and TCRdb holds only the in-frame ones, with some missing. In the table there are about 140,000 clones, over 75% of which are singletons. Sequencing used PBMCs. Receptors originate from a man aged 40-55 years in good health and CMV-seronegative.

This sequence joins TRBV29-1 and TRBJ2-2; 7 bases are shared with TRBD1. The length of the CDR3 is 16 residues. The V and J ends lost 0 bases and 1 base, in that order; junction bases with no gene match: 5. Germline CDR1 is SQVTM and CDR2 is ANQGSEA. The CDR3 DNA reads TGCAGCGTTGAAGACGTCGGGACAGTGAACACCGGGGAGCTGTTTTTT. This sequence encodes CSVEDVGTVNTGELFF.

This clone was detected a few times. Distinct nucleotide sequences in the sample also encode this CDR3. The rearrangement links TRBV7-6 to TRBJ1-4, with TRBD1 identical over 7 bases. CDR3 length: 14 residues. CDR1 is SGHVS, CDR2 FNYEAQ, per germline. The J segment lost 3 bases and the V segment lost 2 bases, leaving 0 bases of the junction unmatched. The CDR3 is CASSLRGPNEKLFF. CDR3 coding DNA: TGTGCCAGCAGCTTAAGGGGGCCTAATGAAAAACTGTTTTTT.

The chain carries TRBV27 and TRBJ2-2; D possibly corresponds to TRBD1 (5 bases). CDR1 and CDR2 from the germline V gene are MNHEY and SMNVEV (reference sequence). V lost 8 bases and J 4 bases, leaving 17 bases between the germline ends. The CDR3 totals 15 residues. The DNA of the CDR3 is TGTGCCAGCCAAGTCCAGGGCCGCGGCACCGGGGAGCTGTTTTTT. Translation: CASQVQGRGTGELFF.

The V call is TRBV4-1, the J call TRBJ2-7, with 9 nucleotides matching TRBD1. From germline, CDR1 is MGHRA and CDR2 YSYEKL. The CDR3 is 15 amino acids. V was pared by 3 bases and J by 0 bases, with 3 bases of the junction left unmatched. The CDR3 region is CASSQGTGSSYEQYF. CDR3 in DNA: TGCGCCAGCAGCCAGGGGACAGGGAGCTCCTACGAGCAGTACTTC.

V usage is TRBV13 and J usage is TRBJ2-3; TRBD1 agrees at 9 bases. With V trimmed by 3 bases and J by 7 bases, 2 bases remained unmatched. The CDR3 has 13 amino acids. Germline V gene sequence: CDR1 PRHDT, CDR2 FYEKMQ (reference sequence). The CDR3 reads CASSLGQGNTQYF. The CDR3 DNA reads as TGTGCCAGCAGCTTGGGACAGGGTAATACGCAGTATTTT.

This clone occurred a few times. The chain has TRBV28 and TRBJ2-7, with 7 bases identical to TRBD2. There are 14 residues in the CDR3. From germline, CDR1 is MDHEN and CDR2 SYDVKM. The V and J ends lost 6 bases and 2 bases, in that order; junction bases with no gene match: 7. CDR3 DNA sequence: TGTGCCAGCAGCTCCTCGGGGGGACCCTACGAGCAGTACTTC. Translating it yields CASSSSGGPYEQYF.

The rearrangement uses TRBV28 and TRBJ2-1; TRBD1 might be the D (6 bases). The germline gives CDR1 MDHEN, CDR2 SYDVKM. The CDR3 sequence is 18 residues long. Trimming stripped 4 bases from V and 5 bases from J, with 24 bases between. CDR3 DNA sequence: TGTGCCAGCAGTTACATCAAAGCCGGGACACCGAGAGACAATGAGCAGTTCTTC. It codes for CASSYIKAGTPRDNEQFF.

This sequence joins TRBV13 and TRBJ2-7; D may be TRBD2 (5 bases). The germline V gene encodes CDR1 PRHDT and CDR2 FYEKMQ (reference sequence). The ends were cut back, 4 bases at V and 0 bases at J, with 7 bases in the middle. This CDR3 region has 13 residues. The CDR3 here is CASSSTNSYEQYF. DNA of the CDR3: TGTGCCAGCAGCTCGACTAACTCCTACGAGCAGTACTTC.

This sequence joins TRBV9 and TRBJ2-3; weak D call: TRBD2 (6 bases). Germline loops: CDR1 SGDLS, CDR2 YYNGEE. Trimming stripped 7 bases from V and 4 bases from J, with 13 bases between. CDR3 length: 13 amino acids. The CDR3 nucleotides read TGTGCCAGCGACGGGGGATTCGCAGATACGCAGTATTTT. This encodes CASDGGFADTQYF.

This clone was picked up a small number of times. The J gene is TRBJ2-7, the V gene TRBV6-1; D gene uncertain. Trimming shortened V by 4 bases and J by 0 bases, and 7 bases separated the two germline ends. This CDR3 has 13 residues. CDR1 and CDR2 (germline): MNHNS, SASEGT. CDR3 DNA: TGTGCCAGCAGTGGTGACAACTCCTACGAGCAGTACTTC. Translated, it gives CASSGDNSYEQYF.

The genes are TRBV5-4 and TRBJ2-3; D is uncertain. CDR1 SGHNT and CDR2 YYREEE come from the germline V gene (reference sequence). This CDR3 has 12 amino acids. Trimming stripped 4 bases from V and 6 bases from J, with 9 bases between. CDR3 in amino acids: CASSSTTDTQYF. In DNA, the CDR3 is TGTGCCAGCAGCAGTACGACTGATACGCAGTATTTT.

CDR3 sequence: CASSPTDPGEQFF. The CDR3 coding sequence is TGTGCCAGCAGCCCAACCGACCCGGGTGAGCAGTTCTTC. The V call is TRBV7-2, the J call TRBJ2-1; D unresolved. This CDR3 spans 13 amino acids. Trimming left V 5 bases short and J 9 bases short, with 14 bases between. Germline lookup yields CDR1 SGHTA and CDR2 FQGNSA.

This chain connects TRBV29-1 to TRBJ2-7, with 8 nucleotides matching TRBD2. V lost 6 bases and J lost 4; bases outside the gene matches: 8. Germline values: CDR1 SQVTM, CDR2 ANQGSEA. The CDR3 runs 13 residues. The CDR3 reads CSVPGLAEYEQYF. The CDR3 DNA sequence: TGCAGCGTCCCCGGACTAGCAGAGTACGAGCAGTACTTC.

The rearrangement uses TRBV10-2 and TRBJ2-5; the D is unclear. The CDR3 totals 13 residues. V shed 2 bases and J shed 2 bases, with 6 bases lying between them. Germline V gene sequence: CDR1 WSHSY, CDR2 SAAADI. CDR3 in DNA: TGCGCCAGCAGTGAGCATCAGCAAGAGACCCAGTACTTC. It specifies CASSEHQQETQYF.

V is TRBV6-5 and J is TRBJ2-1, with D perhaps TRBD2 (5 bases). The CDR3 loop spans 16 amino acids. The ends were cut back, 2 bases at V and 6 bases at J, with 17 bases in the middle. CDR1 is MNHEY, CDR2 SVGAGI, per germline. The chain's CDR3 is CASSYHTGPRGNEQFF. CDR3 coding DNA: TGTGCCAGCAGTTACCATACCGGGCCCCGGGGCAATGAGCAGTTCTTC.

The CDR3 nucleotides read TGTGCCAGCAGCTTAGCGCCTCAGATGTACCAAGAGACCCAGTACTTC. Protein product: CASSLAPQMYQETQYF. V usage is TRBV7-6 and J usage is TRBJ2-5, with D unresolved. Germline V gene sequence: CDR1 SGHVS, CDR2 FNYEAQ. V dropped 0 bases and J dropped 0 bases, with 11 bases sitting between them. This CDR3 region has 16 residues.

The chain recombines TRBV13 with TRBJ2-3; TRBD2 might be the D (6 bases). CDR1 PRHDT and CDR2 FYEKMQ come from the germline V gene (reference sequence). The CDR3 length is 15 residues. V dropped 5 bases and J dropped 3 bases, with 15 bases sitting between them. The CDR3, as DNA: TGTGCCAGCAGCGTCAGACTAGATGGAACAGATACGCAGTATTTT. The encoded protein is CASSVRLDGTDTQYF.

The chain recombines TRBV27 with TRBJ2-1, with no clear D. Per the germline V gene, CDR1 is MNHEY and CDR2 is SMNVEV (reference sequence). This CDR3 is 12 amino acids long. Between the trimmed V and J ends, which lost 6 bases and 14 bases, there was a span of 17 bases. Written as DNA, the CDR3 is TGTGCCAGCAGCCCGAATATCTTGGAGAAGTTCTTC. This translates into CASSPNILEKFF.

The table lists this clone with a count of one. V usage is TRBV10-3 and J usage is TRBJ2-3; the D gene is possibly TRBD2 (5 bases). Trimming cost V 3 bases and J 0 bases, with 13 bases left between them. From germline, CDR1 is ENHRY and CDR2 SYGVKD. The CDR3 consists of 16 residues. For the CDR3, the DNA is TGTGCCATCAGTGAAGAGCGAGGGCGTAGCACAGATACGCAGTATTTT. It yields the protein CAISEERGRSTDTQYF.

This clone appeared a few times. The V and J genes are TRBV5-5 and TRBJ1-2; 7 bases are shared with TRBD1. CDR3 length equals 13 residues. The ends lost 4 bases at V and 3 bases at J; junction bases unmatched: 3. Germline loops: CDR1 SGHKS, CDR2 YYEKEE (reference sequence). The CDR3 sequence is CASSVDRDYGYTF. CDR3 bases: TGTGCCAGCAGCGTTGACAGGGACTATGGCTACACCTTC.

The rearrangement joins TRBV5-1 to TRBJ2-5; perhaps TRBD1 as D (6 bases). The germline CDR1 and CDR2 sequences are SGHRS and YFSETQ. This CDR3 spans 14 amino acids. Between the trimmed V and J ends, which lost 2 bases and 3 bases, there was a span of 11 bases. CDR3 DNA sequence: TGCGCCAGCAGCTTTGAGGACAGAGAAGAGACCCAGTACTTC. Amino acid sequence: CASSFEDREETQYF.

This chain's CDR3 is CASSPRDWNTDTQYF. CDR3 nucleotide sequence: TGTGCCAGCAGCCCCCGGGACTGGAACACAGATACGCAGTATTTT. The V and J genes are TRBV9 and TRBJ2-3, with D maybe TRBD2 (6 bases). CDR3 size: 15 residues. Trimming pared 4 bases from V and 2 bases from J, leaving 14 bases between. CDR1 and CDR2 from the germline V gene are SGDLS and YYNGEE.

The J gene is TRBJ2-5, the V gene TRBV28; tentative D call: TRBD1 (5 bases). Deletions cut 5 bases from V and 9 bases from J, with 22 bases between. Germline V gives CDR1 MDHEN, CDR2 SYDVKM. This CDR3 is built from 15 residues. Here the CDR3 reads CASSPRTTPRAAQYF. CDR3 in DNA: TGTGCCAGCAGTCCTCGGACGACCCCCAGGGCGGCCCAGTACTTC.

The chain has TRBV27 and TRBJ2-3; possibly TRBD1 for D (5 bases). With 1 base removed from V and 4 bases from J, the gap between germline ends came to 15 bases. This CDR3 comprises 16 residues. Germline CDR1 reads MNHEY; CDR2 reads SMNVEV (reference sequence). The CDR3 protein is CASSLFSGIGADTQYF. The CDR3 bases are TGTGCCAGCAGTTTATTCTCAGGGATAGGGGCAGATACGCAGTATTTT.

The chain links TRBV6-4 to TRBJ2-2; TRBD2 matches at 8 bases. Germline V gene data show CDR1 as MRHNA and CDR2 as SNTAGT. CDR3 length equals 16 residues. The V segment lost 5 bases and the J segment 3 bases; nucleotides outside the gene matches: 8. The CDR3 region is CASSFLAGSDTGELFF. In DNA form, the CDR3 reads TGTGCCAGCAGTTTTCTAGCGGGCTCGGACACCGGGGAGCTGTTTTTT.

In this sample, this clone turned up a few times. V is TRBV6-1 and J is TRBJ2-1; the match to TRBD1 covers 8 bases. Per germline, CDR1 MNHNS and CDR2 SASEGT. J gave up 8 bases and V 6 bases, and 6 bases lay outside the gene matches. CDR3 length equals 13 residues. In DNA, the CDR3 is TGTGCCAGCAGCCTCAGGGGGCGGGATGAGCAGTTCTTC. Its protein product is CASSLRGRDEQFF.

This clone was found once. J is TRBJ2-3 and V is TRBV29-1; D is unclear. Trimming left V 3 bases short and J 0 bases short, with 10 bases between. The V gene's germline CDR1 is SQVTM and CDR2 ANQGSEA. The CDR3 contains 14 residues. CDR3 residues: CSVDLELSTDTQYF. The CDR3 nucleotides read TGCAGCGTTGATCTAGAACTTAGCACAGATACGCAGTATTTT.